These T cell receptor beta chains were read from a single sample in a study of patients and donors after allogeneic stem cell transplantation. TCRdb re-derived calls from the RT-PCR reads in MiXCR, one entry per CDR3 protein. The table shows under 200,000 distinct CDR3 sequences, with approximately 28% occurring only once. The material sequenced was blood, either unsorted or a sorted T cell fraction (not recorded which). Source of these receptors: a human donor who was either an allogeneic HSCT recipient or a stem cell or donor lymphocyte infusion donor (not recorded which). It is not recorded whose cells these are; they may come from a transplant donor. Each CDR3 is given with its conserved first and last residue. The order of the fields is J gene, clone size, D gene, V gene, CDR3 DNA, CDR3 protein. The D gene is left open where the match is weak. Some rows mark clone size as missing; the rest say once, few, many or name a class of expanded clone.

J: TRBJ2-1
size: -
D: TRBD2
V: TRBV18
DNA: TGTGCCAGCTCACTAGCGGGAGTGAATGAGCAGTTCTTC
CDR3: CASSLAGVNEQFF

J: TRBJ2-1
size: -
D: TRBD2
V: TRBV3-1
DNA: TGTGCCAGCAGCCAAGACGGGAGGTCCTACAATGAGCAGTTCTTC
CDR3: CASSQDGRSYNEQFF

J: TRBJ2-1
size: -
D: TRBD2
V: TRBV20-1
DNA: TGCAGTGCTAGGCAGACTAGCGGGGGTCCTTCCTACAATGAGCAGTTCTTC
CDR3: CSARQTSGGPSYNEQFF

J: TRBJ1-2
size: few
D: TRBD1
V: TRBV6-1
DNA: TGTGCCAGCAGGCGGGACAGGGGGATCTATGGCTACACCTTC
CDR3: CASRRDRGIYGYTF

J: TRBJ1-1
size: many
D: TRBD1
V: TRBV7-9
DNA: TGTGCCAGCAGCTTCGGACAGGCGAACACTGAAGCTTTCTTT
CDR3: CASSFGQANTEAFF

J: TRBJ1-1
size: many
D: -
V: TRBV4-1
DNA: TGCGCCAGCAGCCGTAAACCACAGGAGTTGAACACTGAAGCTTTCTTT
CDR3: CASSRKPQELNTEAFF

J: TRBJ1-1
size: -
D: -
V: TRBV14
DNA: TGTGCCAGCAGCCAAGGAAACACTGAAGCTTTCTTT
CDR3: CASSQGNTEAFF

J: TRBJ1-2
size: few
D: -
V: TRBV4-3
DNA: TGCGCCAGCAGCCAATATGCCCCACTTAACGGACAGAAGCCCTACACCTTC
CDR3: CASSQYAPLNGQKPYTF

J: TRBJ2-2
size: few
D: TRBD2
V: TRBV6-5
DNA: TGTGCCAGCAGTTACCCAGCCGGGGGGACCGGGGAGCTGTTTTTT
CDR3: CASSYPAGGTGELFF

J: TRBJ2-1
size: few
D: -
V: TRBV2
DNA: TGTGCCAGCAGGTCCGGGACGGTAAACTACAATGAGCAGTTCTTC
CDR3: CASRSGTVNYNEQFF

J: TRBJ1-6
size: many
D: -
V: TRBV10-3
DNA: TGTGCCATCACAGGGAGCTCCTATAATTCACCCCTCCACTTT
CDR3: CAITGSSYNSPLHF

J: TRBJ2-1
size: -
D: -
V: TRBV6-2/TRBV6-3
DNA: TGTGCCAGCAGTACCCCCTGGATACTCGCCGATGAGCAGTTCTTC
CDR3: CASSTPWILADEQFF

J: TRBJ2-5
size: few
D: TRBD1
V: TRBV9
DNA: TGTGCCAGCAGCGTATCGGACAGGGGGTTGCAAGAGACCCAGTACTTC
CDR3: CASSVSDRGLQETQYF

J: TRBJ2-2
size: few
D: -
V: TRBV4-3
DNA: TGCGCCAGCAGCCAAGATGCCTACAAGAGAACAACGAACACCGGGGAGCTGTTTTTT
CDR3: CASSQDAYKRTTNTGELFF

J: TRBJ1-6
size: few
D: -
V: TRBV4-3
DNA: TGCGCCAGCAGCCAAGGCAATTCACCCCTCCACTTT
CDR3: CASSQGNSPLHF

J: TRBJ1-5
size: few
D: TRBD1
V: TRBV18
DNA: TGTGCCAGCTCACCGGGACAGGGCCTAAGCAATCAGCCCCAGCATTTT
CDR3: CASSPGQGLSNQPQHF

J: TRBJ2-3
size: few
D: TRBD2
V: TRBV29-1
DNA: TGCAGCGTTGAACCACTAGCGGGAGGCACAGATACGCAGTATTTT
CDR3: CSVEPLAGGTDTQYF

J: TRBJ2-7
size: few
D: -
V: TRBV27
DNA: TGTGCCAGCAGTTTTGTGGAGCGACTCTACGAGCAGTACTTC
CDR3: CASSFVERLYEQYF

J: TRBJ1-1
size: -
D: TRBD1
V: TRBV6-5
DNA: TGTGCCAGCAGTTACGGGACAGGGGCCACTGAAGCTTTCTTT
CDR3: CASSYGTGATEAFF

J: TRBJ1-2
size: -
D: TRBD1
V: TRBV9
DNA: TGTGCCAGCAGGGGGACAGGAGCTAACTATGGCTACACCTTC
CDR3: CASRGTGANYGYTF

J: TRBJ2-3
size: -
D: TRBD2
V: TRBV9
DNA: TGTGCCAGCAGCCCCTACCAGCGGGAGAGCACAGATACGCAGTATTTT
CDR3: CASSPYQRESTDTQYF

J: TRBJ2-5
size: -
D: TRBD1
V: TRBV4-1
DNA: TGCGCCAGCAGCCAAGTTACAGGACAGGACTACCAAGAGACCCAGTACTTC
CDR3: CASSQVTGQDYQETQYF

J: TRBJ2-2
size: few
D: -
V: TRBV5-6
DNA: TGTGCCAGCAGCTCTAACGACGGGGAGCTGTTTTTT
CDR3: CASSSNDGELFF

J: TRBJ2-1
size: few
D: -
V: TRBV15
DNA: TGTGCCACCAGCAGAAATACCGGGACCTTTTACAATGAGCAGTTCTTC
CDR3: CATSRNTGTFYNEQFF

J: TRBJ1-2
size: few
D: -
V: TRBV4-3
DNA: TGCGCCAGCAGCCAAGAGGGATGGACTAATGGCTACACCTTC
CDR3: CASSQEGWTNGYTF

J: TRBJ2-7
size: -
D: TRBD1
V: TRBV20-1
DNA: TGCAGTGCTGCATACGGCAGGGGACAGAGAGCTTACGAGCAGTACTTC
CDR3: CSAAYGRGQRAYEQYF

J: TRBJ2-7
size: -
D: -
V: TRBV6-5
DNA: TGTGCCAGCAGTTACGGGGGTTATACCTACGAGCAGTACTTC
CDR3: CASSYGGYTYEQYF

J: TRBJ1-1
size: few
D: -
V: TRBV7-9
DNA: TGTGCCAGCAGCTCACGGGGGTTGAATACTGAAGCTTTCTTT
CDR3: CASSSRGLNTEAFF